This TCR beta chain is from a study of beta chain features in type 1 diabetes. At the level of the study: What patients shared with healthy donors was a similar profile of age, gender and cell yields.

A word on this clone: The antigen is undetermined.

Each of the CD4+ naive, central memory, regulatory and stem cell-like memory populations was sorted via CD45RO/CCR7/CD25/CD127/CD95/CD27. cDNA synthesis used the whole RNA isolate, giving expressed TCRB sequences. An average of approximately 3.6 million reads was obtained for naive, central memory and regulatory T cell samples. Some clones are missing from TCRdb's copy, which holds only in-frame ones; the method was immunoSEQ multiplex PCR. The table records 300,000 to 450,000 clones, about 12% of them present only once. General observations from the study: Type 1 diabetes patients had TCRB CDR3s that were shorter (moderately but significantly so) in all four CD4+ subsets.

The sequence derives from a woman under 30 with type 1 diabetes. The sample taken for sequencing was naive CD4+ T cells from blood.

The CDR3 is CASSDIAGGMDEQYF. DNA of the CDR3: TGTGCCAGCTCGGACATAGCGGGGGGCATGGACGAGCAGTACTTC. V is TRBV18 and J is TRBJ2-7; 10 bases fit TRBD2. J lost 5 bases, V lost 6 bases, and 10 bases had no gene match. Germline CDR1 reads KGHSH; CDR2 reads LQKENI. The CDR3 has 15 amino acids.